This passage covers 18 T cell receptor beta chains from one sample sequenced in a study of spatial heterogeneity in lung cancer. Time point: blood at routine non-recurrence follow-up after resection. One entry per CDR3 protein results from TCRdb running MiXCR on the 5' RACE reads. The profile shows 15,000 or so distinct CDR3 sequences, about 6% of them singletons. The specimen comprised PBMCs, sampled at follow-up. Source of these receptors: a male donor with early-stage non-small cell lung cancer.

This clonotype was recorded at least ten times. The chain uses TRBV9 and TRBJ2-2; D possibly corresponds to TRBD2 (5 bases). This CDR3 contains 16 residues. CDR1 is SGDLS and CDR2 is YYNGEE in the germline V gene. V shed 1 base and J shed 5 bases, with 15 bases lying between them. CDR3 coding DNA: TGTGCCAGCAGCGTACGCCCGACCGGGGAGACCGGGGAGCTGTTTTTT. This translates into CASSVRPTGETGELFF.

This clonotype counts as medium-sized (0.01 to 0.1%). This chain uses TRBV7-2 with TRBJ2-7, with 12 bases identical to TRBD2. V lost 1 base to trimming and J lost 2 bases; unmatched junction nucleotides: 12. Germline V lookup: CDR1 SGHTA, CDR2 FQGNSA. The CDR3 consists of 19 residues. CDR3 bases: TGTGCCAGCAGCTTAGTCTTAGGACTAGCGGGGCGGTCAACCTACGAGCAGTACTTC. Protein sequence: CASSLVLGLAGRSTYEQYF.

This clonotype came up a few times. The V and J genes are TRBV14 and TRBJ2-7; no clear D gene. The CDR3 loop spans 14 amino acids. Germline lookup yields CDR1 SGHDN and CDR2 FVKESK. Trimming stripped 1 base from V and 0 bases from J, with 7 bases between. The chain's CDR3 is CASSQVRGSYEQYF. The CDR3 coding sequence is TGTGCCAGCAGCCAAGTGCGAGGCTCCTACGAGCAGTACTTC. Drawing the rest from reference TRBV14 and TRBJ2-7, the complete variable domain is EAGVTQFPSHSVIEKGQTVTLRCDPISGHDNLYWYRRVMGKEIKFLLHFVKESKQDESGMPNNRFLAERTGGTYSTLKVQPAELEDSGVYFCASSQVRGSYEQYFGPGTRLTVT.

This clonotype appeared many times. The chain couples TRBV20-1 to TRBJ2-1; TRBD2 aligns across 8 bases. This CDR3 has 14 residues. Germline CDR1 reads DFQATT; CDR2 reads SNEGSKA (reference sequence). Unmatched junction bases numbered 7, after V lost 5 bases and J lost 4 bases. Here the CDR3 reads CSALNSGKYNEQFF. For the CDR3, the DNA is TGCAGTGCTCTCAATAGCGGGAAGTACAATGAGCAGTTCTTC.

In this sample, this clonotype turned up many times. The chain employs TRBV28 and TRBJ2-2, with a possible D match to TRBD1 (6 bases). Trimming took 6 bases from V and 1 from J, leaving 6 bases between them. The CDR3 runs 13 residues. CDR1 and CDR2 from the germline V gene are MDHEN and SYDVKM. The CDR3 reads CASRTGNTGELFF. The DNA of the CDR3 is TGTGCCAGCAGGACAGGGAACACCGGGGAGCTGTTTTTT.

In its sample, this clonotype was seen many times. The chain recombines TRBV10-1 with TRBJ1-1; a possible D gene is TRBD1 (5 bases). Germline V CDR1 and CDR2: WNHNN, SYGVQD (reference sequence). The germline V and J ends were trimmed by 4 bases and 0 bases, with 6 bases remaining between them. This CDR3 comprises 13 residues. The CDR3 nucleotides read TGCGCCAGCAGTGCGACAGTGAACACTGAAGCTTTCTTT. Translating gives CASSATVNTEAFF.

This clonotype was detected many times. The rearrangement uses TRBV9 and TRBJ2-3, with TRBD2 matching over 14 bases. The germline V gene encodes CDR1 SGDLS and CDR2 YYNGEE. Unmatched junction bases numbered 7, after V lost 3 bases and J lost 4 bases. The CDR3 covers 17 residues. CDR3 sequence: CASSGTSGRFRADTQYF. CDR3 nucleotides: TGTGCCAGCAGCGGGACTAGCGGGAGGTTCCGGGCAGATACGCAGTATTTT.

This clonotype was found many times. In DNA, the CDR3 is TGTGCCAGCAGCTCGCTTGGGGGCGGGAGTCGTGAGCAGTTCTTC. It is translated as CASSSLGGGSREQFF. V is TRBV7-2 and J is TRBJ2-1, with a tentative D call TRBD2 (7 bases). V lost 4 bases, J lost 9 bases, and 19 bases lay in between. The germline CDR1 and CDR2 sequences are SGHTA and FQGNSA. This CDR3 has 15 amino acids.

This clonotype was seen only a few times. V gene TRBV7-2 combines with J gene TRBJ2-6; 8 nucleotides line up with TRBD2. The V segment lost 1 base and the J segment 1 base; nucleotides outside the gene matches: 3. This CDR3 spans 17 amino acids. Germline loops: CDR1 SGHTA, CDR2 FQGNSA. Here the CDR3 DNA reads TGTGCCAGCAGCTTAGTAGCGGGACCATCTGGGGCCAACGTCCTGACTTTC. Translated, it gives CASSLVAGPSGANVLTF.

This clonotype was found many times. The V and J genes are TRBV5-1 and TRBJ2-6; D is undetermined. V was pared by 2 bases and J by 4 bases, with 7 bases between. Germline CDR1 is SGHRS and CDR2 is YFSETQ. The CDR3 loop spans 14 amino acids. The CDR3 DNA follows: TGCGCCAGCAGCTTCGGAACCGGGGCCAACGTCCTGACTTTC. Its translation: CASSFGTGANVLTF.

Many counts were recorded for this clonotype. The chain carries TRBV23-1 and TRBJ2-7; 7 bases line up with TRBD1. TRBV23-1 carries the ORF label, with uncertain function. The ends lost 7 bases at V and 3 bases at J; junction bases unmatched: 9. The CDR3 consists of 14 residues. CDR3 in DNA: TGCGCCAGCACCCCAACAGGGGCCAGCTACGAGCAGTACTTC. As protein: CASTPTGASYEQYF.

To note about this clonotype: A much bigger clone sits one base away, suggesting this may be a read error. This chain joins TRBV7-9 and TRBJ2-1, with D possibly TRBD1 on 5 matching bases. The V end lost 5 bases, the J end lost 9 bases, and 17 bases lay between the germline ends. Germline CDR1 is SEHNR and CDR2 is FQNEAQ (reference sequence). The CDR3 length is 14 residues. The chain's CDR3 is CASSVGRAWAEQFF. The CDR3 bases are TGTGCCAGCAGCGTGGGCAGGGCGTGGGCTGAGCAGTTCTTC. Using reference TRBV7-9 and TRBJ2-1 for the parts outside the CDR3, the full variable domain is DTGVSQNPRHKITKRGQNVTFRCDPISEHNRLYWYRQTLGQGPEFLTYFQNEAQLEKSRLLSDRFSAERPKGSFSTLEIQRTEQGDSAMYLCASSVGRAWAEQFFGPGTRLTVL.

In this sample, this clonotype turned up many times. This chain uses TRBV5-1 with TRBJ2-2; D assignment may be TRBD1 or TRBD2 (6 bases each). The CDR3 covers 15 residues. V lost 1 base to trimming and J lost 6 bases, with 13 bases between them. The germline V gene encodes CDR1 SGHRS and CDR2 YFSETQ. The CDR3 DNA is TGCGCCAGCAGCTTGTTGGGGGGCCCTGCCGGGGAGCTGTTTTTT. Encoded protein: CASSLLGGPAGELFF.

This clonotype was recorded at least ten times. V gene TRBV30 combines with J gene TRBJ2-5; tentatively, D is TRBD1 or TRBD2 (5 bases each). The CDR3 is made up of 15 amino acids. V was pared by 2 bases and J by 4 bases, with 17 bases between. Per germline, CDR1 GTSNPN and CDR2 SVGIG (reference sequence). The CDR3 nucleotides read TGTGCCTGGAGTCAGACAGAGGGCCGGGGAGAGACCCAGTACTTC. Protein product: CAWSQTEGRGETQYF.

The V gene is TRBV12-3 or TRBV12-4, the J gene TRBJ1-3; 7 nucleotides align to TRBD1. V trimming: 5 bases; J trimming: 0 bases; junction bases outside the gene matches: 7. The CDR3 covers 16 residues. This chain's CDR3 is CASSPARDSSGNTIYF. The CDR3 DNA is TGTGCCAGCAGTCCCGCCCGGGACAGCTCTGGAAACACCATATATTTT.

This clonotype came up many times. The chain employs TRBV24-1 and TRBJ2-2; D may correspond to TRBD1 or TRBD2 (5 bases each). V shed 7 bases and J shed 6 bases, with 11 bases lying between them. The CDR3 has 13 amino acids. Germline V CDR1 and CDR2: KGHDR, SFDVKD. The CDR3 DNA sequence: TGTGCCACCAGAGGCAGGGACGCCGGGGAGCTGTTTTTT. This codes for CATRGRDAGELFF.

Sample share makes this clonotype medium-sized. The V call is TRBV20-1, the J call TRBJ2-1, with TRBD1 matching over 8 bases. This CDR3 comprises 13 residues. Germline V gene data show CDR1 as DFQATT and CDR2 as SNEGSKA (reference sequence). V was clipped by 8 bases and J by 1 base; unmatched bases: 4. CDR3 bases: TGCAGTATCCGGGACAGGTCCTACAATGAGCAGTTCTTC. Translation: CSIRDRSYNEQFF.

This clonotype was found many times. The chain joins TRBV24-1 to TRBJ2-2; maybe TRBD2 (6 bases). Trimming stripped 6 bases from V and 4 bases from J, with 8 bases between. The germline gives CDR1 KGHDR, CDR2 SFDVKD. This CDR3 has 13 residues. CDR3 nucleotides: TGTGCCACCAGTCAGCGGGCCACCGGGGAGCTGTTTTTT. Translation: CATSQRATGELFF.